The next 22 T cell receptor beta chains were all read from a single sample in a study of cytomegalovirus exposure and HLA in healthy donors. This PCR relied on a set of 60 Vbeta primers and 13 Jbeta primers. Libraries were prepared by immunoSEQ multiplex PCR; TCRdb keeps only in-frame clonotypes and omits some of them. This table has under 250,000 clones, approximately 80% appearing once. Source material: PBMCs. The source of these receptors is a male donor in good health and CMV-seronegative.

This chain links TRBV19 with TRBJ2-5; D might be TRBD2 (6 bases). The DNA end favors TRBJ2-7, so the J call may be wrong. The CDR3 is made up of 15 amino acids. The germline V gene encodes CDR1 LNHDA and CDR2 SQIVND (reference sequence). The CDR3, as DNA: TGTGCCAGTAGCCCCTCCTTAGCGGCCTGGATCGAGCAGTACTTC. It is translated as CASSPSLAAWIEQYF.

The CDR3, as DNA: TGTGCCAGCAGCTTGTTGGGCCAGGTCACCTACGAGCAGTACTTC. Protein sequence: CASSLLGQVTYEQYF. The gene calls are TRBV5-6 and TRBJ2-7; the D is unclear. Trimming cost V 1 base and J 2 bases, with 13 bases left between them. CDR3 length: 15 residues. CDR1 SGHDT and CDR2 YYEEEE come from the germline V gene.

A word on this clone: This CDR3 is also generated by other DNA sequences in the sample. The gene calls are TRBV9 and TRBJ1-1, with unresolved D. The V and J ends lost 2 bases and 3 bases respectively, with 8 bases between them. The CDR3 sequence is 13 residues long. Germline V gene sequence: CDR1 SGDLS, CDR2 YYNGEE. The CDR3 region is CASSVGRDTEAFF. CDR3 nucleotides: TGTGCCAGCAGCGTTGGGAGGGACACTGAAGCTTTCTTT.

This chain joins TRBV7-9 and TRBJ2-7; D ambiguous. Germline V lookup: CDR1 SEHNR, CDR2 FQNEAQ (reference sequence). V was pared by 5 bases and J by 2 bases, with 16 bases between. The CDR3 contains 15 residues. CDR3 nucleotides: TGTGCCAGCAGCGATACAGCAAGCCTAACCTACGAGCAGTACTTC. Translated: CASSDTASLTYEQYF.

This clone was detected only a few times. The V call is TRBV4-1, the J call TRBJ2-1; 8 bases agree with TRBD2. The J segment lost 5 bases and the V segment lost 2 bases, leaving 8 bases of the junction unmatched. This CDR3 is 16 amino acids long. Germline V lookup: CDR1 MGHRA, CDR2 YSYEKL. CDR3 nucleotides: TGCGCCAGCAGCCAACCCAGCGGGGGATCCCACAATGAGCAGTTCTTC. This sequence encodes CASSQPSGGSHNEQFF.

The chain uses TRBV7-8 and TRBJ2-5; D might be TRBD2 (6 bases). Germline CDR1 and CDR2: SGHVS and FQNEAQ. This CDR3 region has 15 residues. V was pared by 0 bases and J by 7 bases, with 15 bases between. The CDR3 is CASSLAVGEVGTQYF. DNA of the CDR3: TGTGCCAGCAGCTTAGCCGTAGGGGAGGTAGGGACCCAGTACTTC.

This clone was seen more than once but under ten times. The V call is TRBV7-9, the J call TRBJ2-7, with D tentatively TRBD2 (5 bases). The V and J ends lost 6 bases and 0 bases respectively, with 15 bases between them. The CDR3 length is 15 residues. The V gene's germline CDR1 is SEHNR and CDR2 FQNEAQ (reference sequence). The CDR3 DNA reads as TGTGCCAGCAGTTCCCCCACGGGGAGCTCCTACGAGCAGTACTTC. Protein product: CASSSPTGSSYEQYF.

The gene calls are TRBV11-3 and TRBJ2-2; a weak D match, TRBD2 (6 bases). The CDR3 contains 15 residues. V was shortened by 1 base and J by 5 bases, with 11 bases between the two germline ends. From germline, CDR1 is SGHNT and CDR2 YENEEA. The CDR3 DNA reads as TGTGCCAGCAGCTTAGTGGCGGGGCTAACCGGGGAGCTGTTTTTT. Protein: CASSLVAGLTGELFF.

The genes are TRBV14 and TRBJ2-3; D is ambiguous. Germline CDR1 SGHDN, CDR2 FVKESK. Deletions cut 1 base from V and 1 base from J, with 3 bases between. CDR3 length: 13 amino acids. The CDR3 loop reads CASSQVGTDTQYF. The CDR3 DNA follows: TGTGCCAGCAGCCAAGTCGGCACAGATACGCAGTATTTT.

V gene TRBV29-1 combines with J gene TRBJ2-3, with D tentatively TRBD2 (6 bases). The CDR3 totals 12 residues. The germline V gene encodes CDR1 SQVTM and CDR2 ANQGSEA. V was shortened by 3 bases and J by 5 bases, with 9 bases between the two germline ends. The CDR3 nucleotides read TGCAGCGTTGAGGTGGGGGGAGATACGCAGTATTTT. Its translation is CSVEVGGDTQYF.

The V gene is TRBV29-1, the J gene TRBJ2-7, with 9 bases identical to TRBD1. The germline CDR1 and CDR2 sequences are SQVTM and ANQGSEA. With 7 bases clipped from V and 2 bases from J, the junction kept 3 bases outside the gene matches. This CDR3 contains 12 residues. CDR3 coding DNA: TGCAGCGGAAGGGACAGGGCCTACGAGCAGTACTTC. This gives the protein CSGRDRAYEQYF.

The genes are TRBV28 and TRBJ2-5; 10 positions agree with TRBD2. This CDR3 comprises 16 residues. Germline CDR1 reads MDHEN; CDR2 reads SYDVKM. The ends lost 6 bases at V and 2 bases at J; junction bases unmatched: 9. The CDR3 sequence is CASSSPGLAVQETQYF. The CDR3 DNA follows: TGTGCCAGCAGCTCCCCTGGACTAGCGGTACAAGAGACCCAGTACTTC.

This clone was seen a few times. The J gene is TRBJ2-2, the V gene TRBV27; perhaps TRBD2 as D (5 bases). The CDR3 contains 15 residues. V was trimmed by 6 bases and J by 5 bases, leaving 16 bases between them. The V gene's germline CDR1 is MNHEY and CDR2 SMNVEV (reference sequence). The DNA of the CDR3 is TGTGCCAGCAGACTTAGGACTGGCGAAACCGGGGAGCTGTTTTTT. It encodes CASRLRTGETGELFF.

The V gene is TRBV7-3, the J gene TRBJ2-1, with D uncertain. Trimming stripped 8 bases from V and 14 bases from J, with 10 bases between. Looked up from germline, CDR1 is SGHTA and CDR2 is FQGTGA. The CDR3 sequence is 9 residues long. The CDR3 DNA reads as TGTGCCAGCGCCTACGTCGAGTTCTTC. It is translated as CASAYVEFF.

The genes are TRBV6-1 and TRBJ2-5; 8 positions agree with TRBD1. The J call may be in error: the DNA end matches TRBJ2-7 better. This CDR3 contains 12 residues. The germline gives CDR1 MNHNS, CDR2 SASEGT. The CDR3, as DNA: TGTGCCAGCAGAGGACAGGGTAACGAGCAGTACTTC. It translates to CASRGQGNEQYF.

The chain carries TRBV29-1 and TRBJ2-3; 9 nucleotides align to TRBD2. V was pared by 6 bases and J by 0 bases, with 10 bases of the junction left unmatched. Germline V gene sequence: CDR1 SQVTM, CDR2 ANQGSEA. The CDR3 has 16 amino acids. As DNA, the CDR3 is TGCAGCGTCGCCGGGACTAGCCATGCTAGCACAGATACGCAGTATTTT. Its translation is CSVAGTSHASTDTQYF.

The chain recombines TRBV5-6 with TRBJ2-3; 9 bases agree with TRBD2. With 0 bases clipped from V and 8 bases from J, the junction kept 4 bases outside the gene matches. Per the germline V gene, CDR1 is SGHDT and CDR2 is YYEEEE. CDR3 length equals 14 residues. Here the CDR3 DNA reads TGTGCCAGCAGCTTGGACCTAGCGGGATCTACGCAGTATTTT. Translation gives CASSLDLAGSTQYF. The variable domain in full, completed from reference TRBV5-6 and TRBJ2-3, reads DAGVTQSPTHLIKTRGQQVTLRCSPKSGHDTVSWYQQALGQGPQFIFQYYEEEERQRGNFPDRFSGHQFPNYSSELNVNALLLGDSALYLCASSLDLAGSTQYFGPGTRLTVL.

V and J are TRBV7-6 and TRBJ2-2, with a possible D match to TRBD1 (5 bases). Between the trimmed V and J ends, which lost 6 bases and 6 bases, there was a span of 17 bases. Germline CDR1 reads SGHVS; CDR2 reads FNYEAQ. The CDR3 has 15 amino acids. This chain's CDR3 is CASSFKSLGAGELFF. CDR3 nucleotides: TGTGCCAGCAGTTTCAAGTCTCTAGGGGCCGGGGAGCTGTTTTTT.

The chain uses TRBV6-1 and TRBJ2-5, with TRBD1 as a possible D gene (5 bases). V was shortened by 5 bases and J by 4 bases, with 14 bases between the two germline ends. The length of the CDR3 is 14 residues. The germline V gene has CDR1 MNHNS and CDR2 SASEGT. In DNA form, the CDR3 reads TGTGCCAGCAGTCCCATTCAGGGTGGAGAGACCCAGTACTTC. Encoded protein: CASSPIQGGETQYF.

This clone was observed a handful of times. Here the CDR3 reads CASSEGGIEQYF. For the CDR3, the DNA is TGTGCCAGCAGTGAAGGAGGGATCGAGCAGTACTTC. This rearrangement joins TRBV6-1 to TRBJ2-7, with D possibly TRBD2 on 5 matching bases. CDR3 length: 12 amino acids. CDR1 and CDR2 (germline): MNHNS, SASEGT. The V end lost 1 base, the J end lost 6 bases, and 7 bases lay between the germline ends.

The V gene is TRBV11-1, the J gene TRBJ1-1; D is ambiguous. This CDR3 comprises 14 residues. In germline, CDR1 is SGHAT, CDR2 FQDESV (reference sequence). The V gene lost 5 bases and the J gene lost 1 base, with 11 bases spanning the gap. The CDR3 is CASSAGLRNTEAFF. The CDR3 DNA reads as TGTGCCAGCAGCGCAGGACTGAGGAACACTGAAGCTTTCTTT.

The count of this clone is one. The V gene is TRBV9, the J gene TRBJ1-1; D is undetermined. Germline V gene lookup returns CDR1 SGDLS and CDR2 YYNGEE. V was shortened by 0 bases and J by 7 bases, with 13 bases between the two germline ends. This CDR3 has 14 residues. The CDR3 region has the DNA TGTGCCAGCAGCGTAGGTGGAGGCTCAATTGAAGCTTTCTTT. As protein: CASSVGGGSIEAFF.